This T cell receptor beta chain emerged from a study of blood T cell repertoires in COVID-19 (dated by TCRdb to about 2020). About the study as a whole: Samples from collaborators originated in the United States, Italy and Spain and spanned both the acute and convalescent phases of COVID-19. The material from the prospective study consisted of cDNA or gDNA derived from T cells, B-cell-depleted T cells, or PBMCs. Deeply sampled blood TCRbeta repertoires from subjects exposed to, actively infected with, or recovered from COVID-19 were included in the dataset. The repertoires were released in a freely available public database meant as a resource for research on the immune response to SARS-CoV-2. Samples were obtained from the ongoing ImmuneRACE study (first 160 participants) and from about 1,300 subjects provided by 6 global collaborators. A de-identified subject ID, COVID-19 status, age in years and sex were almost always included in the sample metadata. HLA class I and class II types, where available, came from metadata supplied by the sample provider rather than from assay-based typing.

A note on this clone: Which antigen it targets is not known. No much larger clone exists at a distance of one base, and base qualities are not known.

The CDR1 and CDR2 encoded by the germline V gene are SGDLS and YYNGEE. The CDR3 contains 16 residues, cysteine and phenylalanine counted. This entry keeps only the CDR3 DNA: 48 bases, framed from base 1. The V end gives up 4 bases and the J end 1 base, leaving 5 bases in the junction not matched to a gene. Another Seattle source contributed samples from volunteer blood donors who had recovered from COVID-19. The collaborating institutions used their own protocols to collect whole blood in K2EDTA tubes. For TCRbeta analysis, collaborators shipped samples in one of three forms: frozen whole blood, isolated PBMCs, or DNA extracted from either of those sample types. The paper as a whole reports these results and caveats: The quantity of clinical and demographic metadata differed by source and by participant and was supplied without curation.

TCRbeta CDR3 regions were amplified from genomic DNA by means of the immunoSEQ Assay, a bias-controlled multiplex PCR. The paper's data handling went like this. Nucleated cell counts per sample were estimated from amplification of reference gene primers within the assay. Sequence reads were collapsed and filtered to measure the absolute abundance of every unique TCRbeta CDR3 rearrangement. For each sample, productive Simpson clonality was calculated as the square root of Simpson's diversity index across productive rearrangements. Here the immuneACCESS table is served through TCRdb, limited to in-frame sequences with V and J called. Missing clones are a known gap in these copies; in checked studies unresolved V genes cover under half, and the rest lacks a known reason. V and J calls and clone size come straight from that table; D and trimming were deduced from the DNA. Recorded for this sample are 200,000 to 250,000 clones; around nine tenths of them occurred a single time. The ten largest clones capture more than 5.5% of the sample.

The V and J segments used are TRBV9 and TRBJ2-3, with 11 central nucleotides matching TRBD2. Sequencing was done on a sample of peripheral blood. The receptor comes from a man in his fifties or sixties who had recovered from COVID-19. The nucleotide sequence reads TGTGCCAGCAGCTCCACACTAGCGGGGGGCACAGATACGCAGTATTTT. This codes for CASSSTLAGGTDTQYF. When the CDR3 is completed using the reference TRBV9 and TRBJ2-3 genes on either side, the full variable domain is DSGVTQTPKHLITATGQRVTLRCSPRSGDLSVYWYQQSLDQGLQFLIQYYNGEERAKGNILERFSAQQFPDLHSELNLSSLELGDSALYFCASSSTLAGGTDTQYFGPGTRLTVL.